These T cell receptor beta chains were read from a single sample in a study of cytomegalovirus exposure and HLA in healthy donors. Clones were sequenced by immunoSEQ multiplex PCR, and TCRdb holds only the in-frame ones, with some missing. The top ten clones hold 0.6% to 0.7% of a sample with about 200,000 clones, over 60% of them seen once. Sequencing input: PBMCs. The receptor source for this set is a young man in good health and CMV-seronegative. Both conserved end residues are part of each CDR3. The D gene is left open where the match is weak. Size values are once, few and many counts, or a class for expanded clones, and some rows have none.

TRBV15	TRBJ2-5	.	TRBD1	13	TGTGCCACCAGCAGAGAACAGGGGGAGACCCAGTACTTC	CATSREQGETQYF
TRBV27	TRBJ2-5	.	.	13	TGTGCCAGCAGTTTACCAGGGCGTGAGACCCAGTACTTC	CASSLPGRETQYF
TRBV6-1	TRBJ1-2	.	.	13	TGTGCCAGCACCCGGACGGACTCTTATGGCTACACCTTC	CASTRTDSYGYTF
TRBV7-9	TRBJ1-1	.	TRBD1	18	TGTGCCAGCAGCCCGAAGATTGGGACAGCCGATATGAACACTGAAGCTTTCTTT	CASSPKIGTADMNTEAFF
TRBV14	TRBJ2-1	.	.	14	TGTGCCAGCAGCCAGACGAGCGTATACAATGAGCAGTTCTTC	CASSQTSVYNEQFF
TRBV5-1	TRBJ2-3	.	TRBD2	14	TGCGCCAGCAGCCCGGGAGGGACCACAGATACGCAGTATTTT	CASSPGGTTDTQYF
TRBV5-3	TRBJ1-1	.	TRBD1	16	TGTGCCAGAAGCGGGAGCCAGACAGGGGAGAACACTGAAGCTTTCTTT	CARSGSQTGENTEAFF
TRBV6-5	TRBJ1-4	.	TRBD1	14	TGTGCCAGCAGTCGGACAGGGGGCAATGAAAAACTGTTTTTT	CASSRTGGNEKLFF
TRBV6-5	TRBJ2-7	.	TRBD1	15	TGTGCCAGCAGAGACGGGACAGTGAACTCCTACGAGCAGTACTTC	CASRDGTVNSYEQYF
TRBV7-7	TRBJ2-7	.	.	14	TGTGCTAGCAGCTTAGGCAGCGGGCCGGGGGAGCAGTACTTC	CASSLGSGPGEQYF
TRBV7-9	TRBJ2-7	.	TRBD1	15	TGTGCCAGCAGCTTAGGGACAGGGCCTTCCTACGAGCAGTACTTC	CASSLGTGPSYEQYF
TRBV5-8	TRBJ1-3	.	.	14	TGTGCCAGCAGCTTCGGGGATGCGGGAAACACCATATATTTT	CASSFGDAGNTIYF
TRBV30	TRBJ1-5	.	.	11	TGTGCCAGTGGGGGGGCTCAGCCCCAGCATTTT	CASGGAQPQHF
TRBV28	TRBJ2-5	.	TRBD2	14	TGTGCCAGCGGGGGGGGGAGGGGTAGAGAGACCCAGTACTTC	CASGGGRGRETQYF
TRBV6-4	TRBJ2-7	.	.	15	TGTGCCAGCAGTGAATCAAGCGGACCCTCCTACGAGCAGTACTTC	CASSESSGPSYEQYF
TRBV7-9	TRBJ2-7	.	TRBD2	14	TGTGCCAGCAGACTAGCGGGAGGGGACTACGAGCAGTACTTC	CASRLAGGDYEQYF
TRBV19	TRBJ1-2	once	.	13	TGTGCCGCCCGGGACTTACCCTGCTATGGCTACACCTTC	CAARDLPCYGYTF
TRBV10-2	TRBJ2-1	few	TRBD2	16	TGCGCCAGCAGTGATCGTGCTAGCGGTTCCTACAATGAGCAGTTCTTC	CASSDRASGSYNEQFF
TRBV19	TRBJ2-6	once	TRBD1	16	TGTGCCAACCCGGGACAGCGGATCTCTGGGGCCAACGTCCTGACTTTC	CANPGQRISGANVLTF
TRBV12-5	TRBJ1-1	.	TRBD1	16	TGTGCTAGTGGTACTGGACAGGGGGCGCTTCTGGCCGAAGCTTTCTTT	CASGTGQGALLAEAFF
TRBV5-6	TRBJ1-1	.	.	15	TGTGCCAGCAGCTGGAGAACCCTTCCGAACACTGAAGCTTTCTTT	CASSWRTLPNTEAFF
TRBV7-8	TRBJ2-7	.	TRBD2	15	TGTGCCAGCAGCTTAGCGCGGGTAGCGGGAGTCGAGCAGTACTTC	CASSLARVAGVEQYF
TRBV18	TRBJ1-1	.	.	15	TGTGCCAGCTCACCACCGTGGGGAGTGAACACTGAAGCTTTCTTT	CASSPPWGVNTEAFF
TRBV12-2	TRBJ2-3	.	.	15	TGTGCAAGTCGCTTGACACAGATTAGCGCAGATACGCAGTATTTT	CASRLTQISADTQYF
TRBV30	TRBJ2-1	.	TRBD2	15	TGTGCCTGGGCCTGGGAGGGCCTATCCTACAATGAGCAGTTCTTC	CAWAWEGLSYNEQFF
TRBV28	TRBJ1-2	.	.	13	TGTGCCAGCAGCCGACAGGTGAACTATGGCTACACCTTC	CASSRQVNYGYTF
TRBV9	TRBJ2-7	.	.	12	TGTGCCAGCAGCGCGAGCTCCTACGAGCAGTACTTC	CASSASSYEQYF
TRBV28	TRBJ2-1	few	.	17	TGTGCCAGCAGTTTTCAATGGGATGTAGGAGGCTACAATGAGCAGTTCTTC	CASSFQWDVGGYNEQFF